The present T cell receptor (beta chain) was sequenced within a study of identifying expanded T cells in peripheral blood. The CDR3 consists of 16 residues. The germline V and J ends were trimmed by 3 bases and 2 bases, with 14 bases remaining between them. Per the germline V gene, CDR1 is LGHNT and CDR2 is FRNRAP. TCRdb keeps only in-frame clones here, not all; method: immunoSEQ multiplex PCR. The sample has over 85,000 clones, around 83% seen once. Healthy donors had no documented immune events, such as infections, while sampled. General study results and limits: Technical replicates showed about 1.2 changed clones; approximately two weeks 15 to 20; four weeks 19. Across healthy donors, higher total template counts meant significantly greater roughly two-week count variance.

This clone was recorded a few times. Its antigen is undetermined. The sequenced sample was blood. This chain uses TRBV12-5 with TRBJ1-3; weak D call: TRBD1 (5 bases). The clonotype originates from a person between 18 and 70 years old in good health. CDR3: CASGFSGRGAGNTIYF. The CDR3 bases are TGTGCTAGTGGTTTCTCGGGGAGGGGCGCTGGAAACACCATATATTTT.